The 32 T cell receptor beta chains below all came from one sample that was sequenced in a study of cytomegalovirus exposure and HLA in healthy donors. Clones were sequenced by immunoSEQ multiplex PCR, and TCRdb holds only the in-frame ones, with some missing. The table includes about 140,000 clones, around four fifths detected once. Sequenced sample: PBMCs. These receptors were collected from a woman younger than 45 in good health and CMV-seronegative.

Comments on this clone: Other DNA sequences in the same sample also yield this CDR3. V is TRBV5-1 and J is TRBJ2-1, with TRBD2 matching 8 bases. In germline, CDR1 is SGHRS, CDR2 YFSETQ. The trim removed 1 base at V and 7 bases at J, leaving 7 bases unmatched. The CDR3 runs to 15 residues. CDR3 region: CASSLNGGAGNEQFF. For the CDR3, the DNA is TGCGCCAGCAGCTTGAACGGGGGGGCGGGGAATGAGCAGTTCTTC.

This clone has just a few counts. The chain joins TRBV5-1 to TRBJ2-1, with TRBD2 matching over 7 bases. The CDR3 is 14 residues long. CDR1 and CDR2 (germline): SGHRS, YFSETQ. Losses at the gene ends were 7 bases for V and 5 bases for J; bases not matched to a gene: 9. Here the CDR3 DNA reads TGCGCCAGCGGACGGGGGGATTCTAACAATGAGCAGTTCTTC. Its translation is CASGRGDSNNEQFF.

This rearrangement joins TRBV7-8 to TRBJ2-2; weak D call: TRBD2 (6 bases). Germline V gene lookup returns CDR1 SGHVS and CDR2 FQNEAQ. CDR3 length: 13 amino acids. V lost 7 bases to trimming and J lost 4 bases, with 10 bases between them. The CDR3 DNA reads TGTGCCAGCATGACTAGTTCCACCGGGGAGCTGTTTTTT. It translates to CASMTSSTGELFF.

CDR3 in DNA: TGTGCCAGCAGCTACCCGGACAGGATGAACACTGAAGCTTTCTTT. Translating it yields CASSYPDRMNTEAFF. The genes are TRBV7-9 and TRBJ1-1; 7 nucleotides match TRBD1. The CDR3 runs 15 residues. The V gene's germline CDR1 is SEHNR and CDR2 FQNEAQ (reference sequence). The J segment lost 0 bases and the V segment lost 4 bases, leaving 5 bases of the junction unmatched.

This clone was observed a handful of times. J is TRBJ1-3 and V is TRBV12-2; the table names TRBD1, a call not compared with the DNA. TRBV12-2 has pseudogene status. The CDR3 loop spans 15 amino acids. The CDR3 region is CASRLEHLSGNTIYF. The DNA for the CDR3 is TGTGCAAGTCGCTTAGAACACCTCTCTGGAAACACCATATATTTT.

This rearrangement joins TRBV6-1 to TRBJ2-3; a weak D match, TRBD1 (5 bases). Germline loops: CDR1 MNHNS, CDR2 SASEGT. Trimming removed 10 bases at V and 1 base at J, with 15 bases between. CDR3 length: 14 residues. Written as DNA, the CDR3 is TGTGCCACCACCCCTGGGGCCCGCACAGATACGCAGTATTTT. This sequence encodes CATTPGARTDTQYF.

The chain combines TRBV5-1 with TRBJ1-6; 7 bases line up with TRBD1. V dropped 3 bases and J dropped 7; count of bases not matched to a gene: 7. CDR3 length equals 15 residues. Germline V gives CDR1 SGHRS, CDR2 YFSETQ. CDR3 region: CASSSTGTSNSPLHF. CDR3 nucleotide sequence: TGCGCCAGCAGCTCGACAGGGACCTCCAATTCACCCCTCCACTTT. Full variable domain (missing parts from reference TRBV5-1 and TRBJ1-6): KAGVTQTPRYLIKTRGQQVTLSCSPISGHRSVSWYQQTPGQGLQFLFEYFSETQRNKGNFPGRFSGRQFSNSRSEMNVSTLELGDSALYLCASSSTGTSNSPLHFGNGTRLTVT.

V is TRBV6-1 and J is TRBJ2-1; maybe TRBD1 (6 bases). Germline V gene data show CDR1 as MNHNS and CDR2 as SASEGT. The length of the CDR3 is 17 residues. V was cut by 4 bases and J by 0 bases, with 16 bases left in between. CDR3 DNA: TGTGCCAGCAGTGGAAAACAGGGTCCGAGCTCCTACAATGAGCAGTTCTTC. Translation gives CASSGKQGPSSYNEQFF.

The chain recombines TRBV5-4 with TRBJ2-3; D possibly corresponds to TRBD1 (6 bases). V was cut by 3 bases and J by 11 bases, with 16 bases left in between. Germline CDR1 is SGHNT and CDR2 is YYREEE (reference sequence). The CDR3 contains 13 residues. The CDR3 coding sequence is TGTGCCAGCAGCTCCCGCTCCAGGACAGAGCAGTATTTT. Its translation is CASSSRSRTEQYF.

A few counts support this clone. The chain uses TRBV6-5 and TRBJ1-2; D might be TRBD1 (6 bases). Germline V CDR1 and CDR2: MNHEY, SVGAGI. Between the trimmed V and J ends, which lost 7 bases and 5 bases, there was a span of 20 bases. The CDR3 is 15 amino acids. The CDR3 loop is CASTSLRGGEYGYTF. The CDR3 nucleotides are TGTGCCAGCACTTCTCTCCGGGGGGGCGAGTATGGCTACACCTTC.

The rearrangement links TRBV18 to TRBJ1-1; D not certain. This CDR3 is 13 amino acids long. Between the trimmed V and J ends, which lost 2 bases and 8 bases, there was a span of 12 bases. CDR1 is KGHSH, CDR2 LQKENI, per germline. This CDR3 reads CASSPDPGSEAFF. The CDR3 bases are TGTGCCAGCTCACCAGACCCGGGATCCGAAGCTTTCTTT. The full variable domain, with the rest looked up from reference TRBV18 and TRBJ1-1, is NAGVMQNPRHLVRRRGQEARLRCSPMKGHSHVYWYRQLPEEGLKFMVYLQKENIIDESGMPKERFSAEFPKEGPSILRIQQVVRGDSAAYFCASSPDPGSEAFFGQGTRLTVV.

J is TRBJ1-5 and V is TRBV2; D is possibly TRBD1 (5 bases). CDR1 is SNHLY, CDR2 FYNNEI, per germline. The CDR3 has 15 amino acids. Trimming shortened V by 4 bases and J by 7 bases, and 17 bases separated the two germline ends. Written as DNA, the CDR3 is TGTGCCAGCAGTGGCCCAGGAGGGGCAGGACAGCCCCAGCATTTT. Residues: CASSGPGGAGQPQHF.

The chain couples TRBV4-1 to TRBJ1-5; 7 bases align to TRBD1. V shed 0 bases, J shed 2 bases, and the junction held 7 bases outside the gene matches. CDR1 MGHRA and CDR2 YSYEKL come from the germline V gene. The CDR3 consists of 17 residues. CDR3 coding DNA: TGCGCCAGCAGCCAAGATTCGGGTGACAGGGGCAATCAGCCCCAGCATTTT. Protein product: CASSQDSGDRGNQPQHF.

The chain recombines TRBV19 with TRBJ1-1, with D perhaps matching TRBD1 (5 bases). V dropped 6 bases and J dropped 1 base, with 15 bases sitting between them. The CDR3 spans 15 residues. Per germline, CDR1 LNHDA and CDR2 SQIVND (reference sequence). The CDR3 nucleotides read TGTGCCAGTAGCCTCCGTGGGGGGGGGAACACTGAAGCTTTCTTT. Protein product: CASSLRGGGNTEAFF.

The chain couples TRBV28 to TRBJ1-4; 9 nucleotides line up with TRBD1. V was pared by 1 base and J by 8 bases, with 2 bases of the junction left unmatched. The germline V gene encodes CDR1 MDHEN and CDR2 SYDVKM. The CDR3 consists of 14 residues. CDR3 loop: CASSLYRGQEKLFF. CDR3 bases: TGTGCCAGCAGTTTATACAGGGGGCAGGAAAAACTGTTTTTT.

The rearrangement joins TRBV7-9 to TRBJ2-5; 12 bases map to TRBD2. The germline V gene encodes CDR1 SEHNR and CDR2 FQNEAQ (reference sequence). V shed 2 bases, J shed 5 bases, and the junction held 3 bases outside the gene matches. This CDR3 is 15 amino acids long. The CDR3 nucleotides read TGTGCCAGCAGCTTATCTAGCGGGGGGGCGGAGACCCAGTACTTC. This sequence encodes CASSLSSGGAETQYF.

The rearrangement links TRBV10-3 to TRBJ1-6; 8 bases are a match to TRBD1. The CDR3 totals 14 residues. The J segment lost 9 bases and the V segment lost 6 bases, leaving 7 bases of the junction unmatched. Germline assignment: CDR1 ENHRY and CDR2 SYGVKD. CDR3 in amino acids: CAIRATGEVSPLHF. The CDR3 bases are TGTGCCATCAGGGCGACAGGGGAGGTTTCACCCCTCCACTTT.

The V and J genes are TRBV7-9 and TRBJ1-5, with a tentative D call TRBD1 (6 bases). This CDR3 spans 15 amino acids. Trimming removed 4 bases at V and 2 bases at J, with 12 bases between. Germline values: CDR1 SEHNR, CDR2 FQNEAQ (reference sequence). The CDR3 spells CASSSTGWGNQPQHF. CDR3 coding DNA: TGTGCCAGCAGCTCCACAGGGTGGGGCAATCAGCCCCAGCATTTT.

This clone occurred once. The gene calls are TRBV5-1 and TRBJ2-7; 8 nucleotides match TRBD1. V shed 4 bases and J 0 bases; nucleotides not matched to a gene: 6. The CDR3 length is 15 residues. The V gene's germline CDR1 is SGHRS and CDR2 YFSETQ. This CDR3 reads CASSRTGGSSYEQYF. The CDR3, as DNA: TGCGCCAGCAGCAGAACAGGGGGATCCTCCTACGAGCAGTACTTC.

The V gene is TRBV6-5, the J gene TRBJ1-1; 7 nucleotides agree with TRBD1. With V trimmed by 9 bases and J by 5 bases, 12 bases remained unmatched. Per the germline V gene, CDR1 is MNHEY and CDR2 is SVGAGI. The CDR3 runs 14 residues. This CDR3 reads CASRMEGARTEAFF. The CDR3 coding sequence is TGTGCCAGTCGCATGGAGGGGGCGCGGACTGAAGCTTTCTTT.

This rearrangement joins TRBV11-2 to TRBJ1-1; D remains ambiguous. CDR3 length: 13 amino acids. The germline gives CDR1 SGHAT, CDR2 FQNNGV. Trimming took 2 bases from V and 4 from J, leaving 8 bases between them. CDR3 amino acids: CASSLSMITEAFF. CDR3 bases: TGTGCCAGCAGCTTAAGCATGATCACTGAAGCTTTCTTT.

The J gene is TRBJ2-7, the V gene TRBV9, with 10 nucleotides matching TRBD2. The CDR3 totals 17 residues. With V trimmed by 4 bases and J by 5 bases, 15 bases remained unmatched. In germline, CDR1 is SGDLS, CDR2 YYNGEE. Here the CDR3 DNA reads TGTGCCAGCAGCCCGCAAAAGGGGACTAGCGTCGTCAACGAGCAGTACTTC. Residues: CASSPQKGTSVVNEQYF.

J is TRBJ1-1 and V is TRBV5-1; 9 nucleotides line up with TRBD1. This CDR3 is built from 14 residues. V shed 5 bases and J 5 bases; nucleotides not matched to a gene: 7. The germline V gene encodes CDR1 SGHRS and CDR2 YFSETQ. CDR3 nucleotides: TGCGCCAGCAGACAAGGACAGGGGAGAACTGAAGCTTTCTTT. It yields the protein CASRQGQGRTEAFF. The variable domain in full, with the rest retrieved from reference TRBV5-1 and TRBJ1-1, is KAGVTQTPRYLIKTRGQQVTLSCSPISGHRSVSWYQQTPGQGLQFLFEYFSETQRNKGNFPGRFSGRQFSNSRSEMNVSTLELGDSALYLCASRQGQGRTEAFFGQGTRLTVV.

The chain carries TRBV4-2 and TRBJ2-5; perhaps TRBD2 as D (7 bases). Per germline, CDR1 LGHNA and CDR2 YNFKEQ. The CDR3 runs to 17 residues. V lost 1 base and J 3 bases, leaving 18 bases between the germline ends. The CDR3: CASSQGSSGGPEETQYF. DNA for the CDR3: TGTGCCAGCAGCCAAGGGTCCTCCGGGGGGCCTGAAGAGACCCAGTACTTC.

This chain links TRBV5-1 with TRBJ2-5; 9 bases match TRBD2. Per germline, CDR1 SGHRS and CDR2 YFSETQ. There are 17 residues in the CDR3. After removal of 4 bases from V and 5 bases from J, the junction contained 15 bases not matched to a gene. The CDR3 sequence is CASSRGLAGSSRETQYF. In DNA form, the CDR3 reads TGCGCCAGCAGCAGGGGACTAGCCGGTAGTTCTCGGGAGACCCAGTACTTC.

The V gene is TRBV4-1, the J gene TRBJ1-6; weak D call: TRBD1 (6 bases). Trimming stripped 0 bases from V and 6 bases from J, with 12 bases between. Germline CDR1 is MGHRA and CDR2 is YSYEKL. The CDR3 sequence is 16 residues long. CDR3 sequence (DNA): TGCGCCAGCAGCCAAGAACAGGGTATAACTAATTCACCCCTCCACTTT. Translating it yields CASSQEQGITNSPLHF.

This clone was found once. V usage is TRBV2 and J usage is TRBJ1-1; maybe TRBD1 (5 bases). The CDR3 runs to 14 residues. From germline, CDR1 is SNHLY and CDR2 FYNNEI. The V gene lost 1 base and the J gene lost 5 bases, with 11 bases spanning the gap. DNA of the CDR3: TGTGCCAGCAGTGAAGAGGCAGGGTGGACTGAAGCTTTCTTT. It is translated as CASSEEAGWTEAFF. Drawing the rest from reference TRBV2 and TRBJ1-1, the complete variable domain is EPEVTQTPSHQVTQMGQEVILRCVPISNHLYFYWYRQILGQKVEFLVSFYNNEISEKSEIFDDQFSVERPDGSNFTLKIRSTKLEDSAMYFCASSEEAGWTEAFFGQGTRLTVV.

The CDR3 protein is CASSEGQFEAFF. CDR3 in DNA: TGTGCCAGCAGCGAAGGACAGTTTGAAGCTTTCTTT. The gene calls are TRBV5-4 and TRBJ1-1; D possibly corresponds to TRBD1 (6 bases). CDR3 length equals 12 residues. CDR1 is SGHNT and CDR2 is YYREEE in the germline V gene (reference sequence). The V gene lost 4 bases and the J gene lost 7 bases, with 11 bases spanning the gap.

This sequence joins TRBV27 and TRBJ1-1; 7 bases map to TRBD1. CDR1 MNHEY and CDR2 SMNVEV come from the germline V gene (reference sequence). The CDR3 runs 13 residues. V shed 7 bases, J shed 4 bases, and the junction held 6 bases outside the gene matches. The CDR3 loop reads CASKTGWGTEAFF. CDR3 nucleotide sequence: TGTGCCAGCAAGACAGGGTGGGGCACTGAAGCTTTCTTT.

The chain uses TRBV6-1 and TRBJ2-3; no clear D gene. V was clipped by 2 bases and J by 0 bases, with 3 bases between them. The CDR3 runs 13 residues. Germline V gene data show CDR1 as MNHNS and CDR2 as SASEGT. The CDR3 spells CASSEPSTDTQYF. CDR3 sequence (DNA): TGTGCCAGCAGTGAACCGAGCACAGATACGCAGTATTTT.

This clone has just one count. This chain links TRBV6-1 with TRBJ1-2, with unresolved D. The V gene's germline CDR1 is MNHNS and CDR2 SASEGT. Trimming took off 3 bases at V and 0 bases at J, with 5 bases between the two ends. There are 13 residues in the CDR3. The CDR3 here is CASSDPSNYGYTF. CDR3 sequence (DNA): TGTGCCAGCAGTGACCCTTCTAACTATGGCTACACCTTC.

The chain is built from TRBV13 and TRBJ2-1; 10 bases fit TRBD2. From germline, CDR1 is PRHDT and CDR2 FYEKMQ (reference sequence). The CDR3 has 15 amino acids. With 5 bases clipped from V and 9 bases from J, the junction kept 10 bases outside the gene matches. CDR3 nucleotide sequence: TGTGCCAGCAGCAGAAGCACTAGCGGGGTGGGTGAGCAGTTCTTC. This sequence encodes CASSRSTSGVGEQFF.